The 20 T cell receptor beta chains presented below share a single source sample, sequenced in a study of blood T cell repertoires in COVID-19. The table came from immunoSEQ multiplex PCR; TCRdb's copy has only in-frame clones and leaves some out. The sample contains approximately 290,000 clones, 70% to 90% of which appear only once. The specimen sequenced was PBMCs or T cells enriched from blood (not recorded which). The source of these receptors is a woman younger than 45 who had recovered from COVID-19.

This clone was counted a single time. The chain joins TRBV7-2 to TRBJ1-3, with TRBD1 matching over 9 bases. The CDR3 runs to 18 residues. The junction had 12 bases not matched to a gene; V was cut back by 3 bases and J by 3 bases. Germline loops: CDR1 SGHTA, CDR2 FQGNSA. The CDR3 spells CASSFGQGLREFGNTIYF. In nucleotides, the CDR3 is TGTGCCAGCAGCTTTGGACAGGGGTTAAGGGAGTTTGGAAACACCATATATTTT.

The chain employs TRBV3-1 (or the pseudogene TRBV3-2) and TRBJ1-5, with 9 nucleotides matching TRBD1. CDR3 length: 15 amino acids. J was trimmed by 4 bases and V by 3 bases; bases with no gene match: 4. Germline loops: CDR1 LGHDT, CDR2 YNNKEL (reference sequence). CDR3 DNA sequence: TGTGCCAGCAGCCACACCGGGACAGGGAATCAGCCCCAGCATTTT. Translated, it gives CASSHTGTGNQPQHF.

This clone appeared a single time. V gene TRBV4-1 combines with J gene TRBJ1-2; 10 bases are shared with TRBD1. V was pared by 2 bases and J by 7 bases, with 7 bases of the junction left unmatched. The germline V gene has CDR1 MGHRA and CDR2 YSYEKL. The CDR3 covers 15 residues. For the CDR3, the DNA is TGCGCCAGCAGCCAACCGACAGGGGGCGAGAGTGGCTACACCTTC. Its protein product is CASSQPTGGESGYTF.

The chain employs TRBV28 and TRBJ2-3; 15 bases align to TRBD2. The germline V gene encodes CDR1 MDHEN and CDR2 SYDVKM. V trimming: 4 bases; J trimming: 1 base; junction bases outside the gene matches: 12. CDR3 size: 20 residues. This chain's CDR3 is CASSSYRTSGRAGGTDTQYF. CDR3 DNA sequence: TGTGCCAGCAGTTCCTACCGGACTAGCGGGAGGGCCGGGGGCACAGATACGCAGTATTTT.

The chain couples TRBV5-1 to TRBJ2-7, with D possibly being TRBD1 (6 bases). With 4 bases removed from V and 0 bases from J, the gap between germline ends came to 14 bases. Per germline, CDR1 SGHRS and CDR2 YFSETQ. There are 15 residues in the CDR3. Written as DNA, the CDR3 is TGCGCCAGCAGCCCCGGGACACTGAGCTCCTACGAGCAGTACTTC. This codes for CASSPGTLSSYEQYF.

The chain recombines TRBV6-5 with TRBJ1-1; 8 positions agree with TRBD1. The J segment lost 0 bases and the V segment lost 6 bases, leaving 6 bases of the junction unmatched. Germline CDR1 reads MNHEY; CDR2 reads SVGAGI. This CDR3 is built from 15 residues. CDR3 region: CASSGQGILNTEAFF. CDR3 sequence (DNA): TGTGCCAGCAGCGGACAGGGAATTTTGAACACTGAAGCTTTCTTT.

The rearrangement links TRBV6-5 to TRBJ1-5; D may be TRBD1 (5 bases). Trimming cost V 2 bases and J 4 bases, with 12 bases left between them. The CDR3 is 15 residues long. Per germline, CDR1 MNHEY and CDR2 SVGAGI. In DNA form, the CDR3 reads TGTGCCAGCAGTTACAAGAGGGGAGGAAATCAGCCCCAGCATTTT. Translation gives CASSYKRGGNQPQHF.

The rearrangement links TRBV7-9 to TRBJ1-4, with 7 nucleotides matching TRBD1. The CDR3 spans 16 residues. V lost 3 bases to trimming and J lost 5 bases; unmatched junction nucleotides: 9. Germline V gene lookup returns CDR1 SEHNR and CDR2 FQNEAQ (reference sequence). The CDR3 spells CASSLLVPGGNEKLFF. The CDR3 DNA sequence: TGTGCCAGCAGCTTGCTGGTTCCAGGGGGGAATGAAAAACTGTTTTTT. The full variable domain, with the rest looked up from reference TRBV7-9 and TRBJ1-4, is DTGVSQNPRHKITKRGQNVTFRCDPISEHNRLYWYRQTLGQGPEFLTYFQNEAQLEKSRLLSDRFSAERPKGSFSTLEIQRTEQGDSAMYLCASSLLVPGGNEKLFFGSGTQLSVL.

The J gene is TRBJ1-2, the V gene TRBV7-2, with a tentative D call TRBD1 (5 bases). The CDR3 covers 13 residues. Per the germline V gene, CDR1 is SGHTA and CDR2 is FQGNSA. V lost 1 base and J 14 bases, leaving 17 bases between the germline ends. The CDR3 DNA is TGTGCCAGCAGCTTAGTGAATGTGGAGGGACCTACCTTC. It encodes CASSLVNVEGPTF.

The rearrangement joins TRBV3-1 (or the pseudogene TRBV3-2) to TRBJ1-2; tentative D call: TRBD1 (5 bases). V was clipped by 5 bases and J by 8 bases, with 18 bases between them. The CDR3 spans 14 residues. Germline V lookup: CDR1 LGHDT, CDR2 YNNKEL (reference sequence). The CDR3, as DNA: TGTGCCAGCAGCGGGGGGAGACCCGACATCGGCTACACCTTC. It encodes CASSGGRPDIGYTF.

The V and J genes are TRBV5-6 and TRBJ2-1, with 10 bases lining up with TRBD2. The CDR3 length is 16 residues. V lost 5 bases to trimming and J lost 6 bases; unmatched junction nucleotides: 11. CDR1 and CDR2 (germline): SGHDT, YYEEEE. The chain's CDR3 is CASSLQAGGPGNEQFF. CDR3 in DNA: TGTGCCAGCAGTTTACAAGCGGGAGGGCCAGGCAATGAGCAGTTCTTC.

The rearrangement links TRBV21-1 to TRBJ1-1. TRBV21-1 constitutes a pseudogene. The length of the CDR3 is 12 residues. CDR3 in amino acids: CASSQARGEAFF. In DNA, the CDR3 is TGTGCCAGCAGCCAGGCCCGGGGTGAAGCTTTCTTT.

This clone appeared a single time. The gene calls are TRBV7-3 and TRBJ2-2; D gene uncertain. With 1 base removed from V and 1 base from J, the gap between germline ends came to 13 bases. The CDR3 extends over 17 amino acids. Germline V lookup: CDR1 SGHTA, CDR2 FQGTGA. The CDR3 reads CASSLIITSGNTGELFF. As DNA, the CDR3 is TGTGCCAGCAGCTTAATAATTACGTCGGGGAACACCGGGGAGCTGTTTTTT.

This chain links TRBV6-5 with TRBJ2-7; D is perhaps TRBD2 (5 bases). The V end lost 5 bases, the J end lost 9 bases, and 20 bases lay between the germline ends. This CDR3 contains 14 residues. Germline assignment: CDR1 MNHEY and CDR2 SVGAGI. CDR3 nucleotide sequence: TGTGCCAGCAGTCGCCAAAGATTTGGAGAGGGGCAGTACTTC. This gives the protein CASSRQRFGEGQYF.

This rearrangement joins TRBV3-1 (or the pseudogene TRBV3-2) to TRBJ2-7; a weak D match, TRBD1 (6 bases). In germline, CDR1 is LGHDT, CDR2 YNNKEL (reference sequence). This CDR3 spans 16 amino acids. The V gene lost 1 base and the J gene lost 6 bases, with 19 bases spanning the gap. The CDR3 DNA is TGTGCCAGCAGCCAAGGCTCCAGGGGTTTGTATGGCGAGCAGTACTTC. Its protein is CASSQGSRGLYGEQYF.

This clone showed up just once. The chain links TRBV5-1 to TRBJ1-5, with TRBD1 identical over 9 bases. CDR1 is SGHRS and CDR2 is YFSETQ in the germline V gene. The CDR3 is made up of 14 amino acids. V shed 3 bases and J 7 bases; nucleotides not matched to a gene: 5. The chain's CDR3 is CASSSTGGKQPQHF. The CDR3 DNA is TGCGCCAGCAGCTCGACAGGGGGGAAGCAGCCCCAGCATTTT.

This chain links TRBV7-9 with TRBJ1-3; D not resolved. Deletions cut 5 bases from V and 0 bases from J, with 8 bases between. In germline, CDR1 is SEHNR, CDR2 FQNEAQ (reference sequence). This CDR3 comprises 14 residues. In DNA, the CDR3 is TGTGCCAGCAGCCTTCGGGGCTCTGGAAACACCATATATTTT. Protein product: CASSLRGSGNTIYF.

CDR3 region: CASSLQGVHSGNTIYF. The DNA of the CDR3 is TGTGCCAGCAGCTTACAGGGCGTCCACTCTGGAAACACCATATATTTT. The V call is TRBV5-4, the J call TRBJ1-3; D possibly corresponds to TRBD1 (6 bases). CDR3 length: 16 amino acids. The V gene lost 2 bases and the J gene lost 0 bases, with 12 bases spanning the gap. Germline assignment: CDR1 SGHNT and CDR2 YYREEE (reference sequence).

Only a few counts were recorded for this clone. The J gene is TRBJ2-1, the V gene TRBV7-2; TRBD2 agrees at 8 bases. CDR3 length: 16 amino acids. The trim removed 4 bases at V and 6 bases at J, leaving 11 bases unmatched. Germline CDR1 SGHTA, CDR2 FQGNSA. CDR3 in DNA: TGTGCCAGCAGCTCGGCCGGGACTAGGGGCGGCAATGAGCAGTTCTTC. This codes for CASSSAGTRGGNEQFF. Using reference TRBV7-2 and TRBJ2-1 for the parts outside the CDR3, the full variable domain is GAGVSQSPSNKVTEKGKDVELRCDPISGHTALYWYRQSLGQGLEFLIYFQGNSAPDKSGLPSDRFSAERTGGSVSTLTIQRTQQEDSAVYLCASSSAGTRGGNEQFFGPGTRLTVL.

CDR3 nucleotide sequence: TGTGCCAGCAGGGACGACAGGCGAGCTAACACTGAAGCTTTCTTT. Translating it yields CASRDDRRANTEAFF. The rearrangement uses TRBV6-4 and TRBJ1-1; D possibly corresponds to TRBD1 (6 bases). This CDR3 comprises 15 residues. The germline V gene has CDR1 MRHNA and CDR2 SNTAGT. Trimming removed 6 bases at V and 2 bases at J, with 16 bases between.